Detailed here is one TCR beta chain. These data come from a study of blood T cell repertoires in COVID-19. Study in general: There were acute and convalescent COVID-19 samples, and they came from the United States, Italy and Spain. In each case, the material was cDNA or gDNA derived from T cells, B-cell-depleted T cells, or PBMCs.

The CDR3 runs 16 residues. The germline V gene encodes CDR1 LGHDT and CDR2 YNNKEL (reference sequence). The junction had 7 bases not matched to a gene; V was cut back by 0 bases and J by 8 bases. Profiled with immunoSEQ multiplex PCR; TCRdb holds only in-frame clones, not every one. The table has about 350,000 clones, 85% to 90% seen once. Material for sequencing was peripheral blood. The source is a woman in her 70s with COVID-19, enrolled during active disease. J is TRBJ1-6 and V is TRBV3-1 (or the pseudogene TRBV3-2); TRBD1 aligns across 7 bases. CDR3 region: CASSQDSWQGDSPLHF. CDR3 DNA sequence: TGTGCCAGCAGCCAAGATAGTTGGCAGGGGGATTCACCCCTCCACTTT.